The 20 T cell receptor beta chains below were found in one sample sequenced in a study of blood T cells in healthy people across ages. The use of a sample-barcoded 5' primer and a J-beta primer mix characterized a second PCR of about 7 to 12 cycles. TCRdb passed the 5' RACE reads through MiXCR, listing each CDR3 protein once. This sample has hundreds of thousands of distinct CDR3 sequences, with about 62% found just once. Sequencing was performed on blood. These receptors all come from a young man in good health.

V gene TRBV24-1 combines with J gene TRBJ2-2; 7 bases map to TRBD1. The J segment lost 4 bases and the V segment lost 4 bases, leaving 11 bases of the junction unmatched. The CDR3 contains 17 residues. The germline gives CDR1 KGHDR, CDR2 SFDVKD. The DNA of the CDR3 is TGTGCCACCAGTGAGACCCCCGAGACAGGGACCACCGGGGAGCTGTTTTTT. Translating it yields CATSETPETGTTGELFF.

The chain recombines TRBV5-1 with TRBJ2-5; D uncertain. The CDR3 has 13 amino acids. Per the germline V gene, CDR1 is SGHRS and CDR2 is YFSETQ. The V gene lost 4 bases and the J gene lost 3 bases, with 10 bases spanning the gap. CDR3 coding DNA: TGCGCCAGCAGCGTGGTCTCCAAAGAGACCCAGTACTTC. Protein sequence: CASSVVSKETQYF.

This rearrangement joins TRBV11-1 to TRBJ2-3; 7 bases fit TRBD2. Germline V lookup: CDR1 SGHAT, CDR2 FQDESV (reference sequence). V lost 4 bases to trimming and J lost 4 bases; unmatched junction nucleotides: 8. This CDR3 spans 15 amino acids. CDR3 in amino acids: CASSSSSGFSDTQYF. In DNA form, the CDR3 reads TGTGCCAGCAGCTCCTCTAGCGGATTTTCAGATACGCAGTATTTT.

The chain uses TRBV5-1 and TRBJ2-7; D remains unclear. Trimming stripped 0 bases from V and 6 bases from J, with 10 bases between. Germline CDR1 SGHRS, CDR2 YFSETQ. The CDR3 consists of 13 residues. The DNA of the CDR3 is TGCGCCAGCAGCTTGGTAGGGCTTTTCGAGCAGTACTTC. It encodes CASSLVGLFEQYF.

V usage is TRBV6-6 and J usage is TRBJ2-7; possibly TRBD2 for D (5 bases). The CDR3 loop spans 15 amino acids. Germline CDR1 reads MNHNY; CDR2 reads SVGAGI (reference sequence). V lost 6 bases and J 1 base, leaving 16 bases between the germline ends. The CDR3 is CASRTLAYSSYEQYF. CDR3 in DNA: TGTGCCAGCAGAACCCTAGCTTACTCATCCTACGAGCAGTACTTC.

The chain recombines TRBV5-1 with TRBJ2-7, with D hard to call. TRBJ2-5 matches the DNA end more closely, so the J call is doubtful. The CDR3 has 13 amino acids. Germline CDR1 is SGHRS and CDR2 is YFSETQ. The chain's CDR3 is CASSLETQETQYF. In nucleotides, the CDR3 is TGCGCCAGCAGCTTGGAAACCCAAGAGACCCAGTACTTC.

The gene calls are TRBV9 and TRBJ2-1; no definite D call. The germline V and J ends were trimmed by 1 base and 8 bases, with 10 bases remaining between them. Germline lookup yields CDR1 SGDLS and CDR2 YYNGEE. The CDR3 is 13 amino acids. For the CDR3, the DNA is TGTGCCAGCAGCGTATACCCAGGAGATGAGCAGTTCTTC. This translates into CASSVYPGDEQFF.

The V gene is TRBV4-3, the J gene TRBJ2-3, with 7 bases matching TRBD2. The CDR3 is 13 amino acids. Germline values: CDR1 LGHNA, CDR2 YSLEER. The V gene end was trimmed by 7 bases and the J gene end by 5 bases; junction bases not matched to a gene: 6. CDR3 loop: CASTAGVGDTQYF. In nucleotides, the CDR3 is TGCGCCAGCACGGCGGGAGTTGGAGATACGCAGTATTTT.

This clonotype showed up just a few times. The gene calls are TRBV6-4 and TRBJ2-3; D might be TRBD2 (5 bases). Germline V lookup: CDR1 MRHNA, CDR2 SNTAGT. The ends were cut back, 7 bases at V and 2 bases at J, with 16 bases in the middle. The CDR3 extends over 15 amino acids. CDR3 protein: CASTPNGLATDTQYF. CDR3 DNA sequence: TGTGCCAGCACCCCAAATGGGCTAGCCACAGATACGCAGTATTTT.

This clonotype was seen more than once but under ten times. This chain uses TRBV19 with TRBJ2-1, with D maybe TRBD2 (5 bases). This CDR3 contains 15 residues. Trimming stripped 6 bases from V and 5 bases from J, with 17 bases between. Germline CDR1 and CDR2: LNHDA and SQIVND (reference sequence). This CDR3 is CASRQRGRRDNEQFF. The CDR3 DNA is TGTGCCAGTAGGCAACGGGGAAGGCGGGACAATGAGCAGTTCTTC.

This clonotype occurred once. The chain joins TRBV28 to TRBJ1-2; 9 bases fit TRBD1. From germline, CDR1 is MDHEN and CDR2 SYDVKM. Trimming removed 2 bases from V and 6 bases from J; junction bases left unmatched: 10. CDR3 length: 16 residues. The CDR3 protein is CASSLTDPGQGNGYTF. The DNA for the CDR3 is TGTGCCAGCAGTTTAACAGACCCGGGACAGGGTAATGGCTACACCTTC.

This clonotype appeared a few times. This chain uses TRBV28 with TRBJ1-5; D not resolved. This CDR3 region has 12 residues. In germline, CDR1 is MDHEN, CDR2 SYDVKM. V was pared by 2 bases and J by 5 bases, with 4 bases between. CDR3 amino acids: CASSLTDQPQHF. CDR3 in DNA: TGTGCCAGCAGTTTAACGGATCAGCCCCAGCATTTT.

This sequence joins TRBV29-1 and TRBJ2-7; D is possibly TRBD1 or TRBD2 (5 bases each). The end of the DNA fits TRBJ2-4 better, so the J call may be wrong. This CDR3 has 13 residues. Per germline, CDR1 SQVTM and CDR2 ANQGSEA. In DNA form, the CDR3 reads TGCAGCGTTGAGATGGGGGTTGCGAACATTCAGTACTTC. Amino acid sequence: CSVEMGVANIQYF.

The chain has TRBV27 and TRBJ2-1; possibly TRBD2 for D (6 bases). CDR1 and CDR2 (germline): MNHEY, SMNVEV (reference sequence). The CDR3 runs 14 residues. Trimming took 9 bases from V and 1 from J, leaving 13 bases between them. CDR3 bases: TGTGCCAGTACTAAAGCGGGTTCCTACAATGAGCAGTTCTTC. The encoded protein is CASTKAGSYNEQFF.

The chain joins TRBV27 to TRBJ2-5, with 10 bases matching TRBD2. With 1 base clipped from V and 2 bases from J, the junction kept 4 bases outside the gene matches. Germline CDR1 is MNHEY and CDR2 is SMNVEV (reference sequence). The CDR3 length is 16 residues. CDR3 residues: CASSLLVAGGQETQYF. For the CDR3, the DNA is TGTGCCAGCAGTTTATTAGTAGCGGGGGGACAAGAGACCCAGTACTTC.

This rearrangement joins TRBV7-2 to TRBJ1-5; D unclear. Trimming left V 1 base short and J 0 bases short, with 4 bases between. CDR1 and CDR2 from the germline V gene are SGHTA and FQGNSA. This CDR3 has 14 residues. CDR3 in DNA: TGTGCCAGCAGCTTAGAGGCTAGCAATCAGCCCCAGCATTTT. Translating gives CASSLEASNQPQHF.

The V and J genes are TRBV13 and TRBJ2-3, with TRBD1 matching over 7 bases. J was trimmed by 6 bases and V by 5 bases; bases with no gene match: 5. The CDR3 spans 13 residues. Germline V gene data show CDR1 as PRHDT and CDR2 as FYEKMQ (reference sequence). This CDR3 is CASSTGVPDTQYF. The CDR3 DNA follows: TGTGCCAGCAGCACAGGGGTTCCGGATACGCAGTATTTT.

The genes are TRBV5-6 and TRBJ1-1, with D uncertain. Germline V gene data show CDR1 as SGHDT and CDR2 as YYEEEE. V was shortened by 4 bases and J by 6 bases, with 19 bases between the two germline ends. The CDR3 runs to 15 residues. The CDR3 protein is CASSLPQYRPAEAFF. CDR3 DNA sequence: TGTGCCAGCAGCCTCCCTCAATACCGACCCGCTGAAGCTTTCTTT.

CDR3 region: CSARDLGGADYGYTF. Here the CDR3 DNA reads TGCAGTGCTAGAGATCTCGGAGGGGCGGACTATGGCTACACCTTC. The chain links TRBV20-1 to TRBJ1-2; D is possibly TRBD1 (5 bases). The germline V and J ends were trimmed by 0 bases and 3 bases, with 14 bases remaining between them. The germline CDR1 and CDR2 sequences are DFQATT and SNEGSKA (reference sequence). There are 15 residues in the CDR3.

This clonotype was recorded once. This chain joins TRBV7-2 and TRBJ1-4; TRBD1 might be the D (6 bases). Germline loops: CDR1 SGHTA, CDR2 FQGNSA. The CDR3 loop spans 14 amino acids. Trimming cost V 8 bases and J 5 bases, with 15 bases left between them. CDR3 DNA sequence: TGTGCCAGCGCGTCCGGGACACTAAATGAAAAACTGTTTTTT. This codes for CASASGTLNEKLFF.